The next 27 T cell receptor beta chains were all read from a single sample in a study of blood T cell repertoires in COVID-19. Repertoires were generated with immunoSEQ multiplex PCR, while TCRdb's copy carries only in-frame clones and drops some. The repertoire has 400,000 to 550,000 clones, about 85% of them found once; the top ten carry approximately 2%. The sequenced sample was PBMCs or T cells enriched from blood (not recorded which). The receptor set was obtained from a woman in her late teens or twenties with acute COVID-19.

The chain carries TRBV5-6 and TRBJ2-5; 8 bases match TRBD2. V lost 5 bases, J lost 1 base, and 19 bases stayed unmatched. This CDR3 has 19 residues. Per the germline V gene, CDR1 is SGHDT and CDR2 is YYEEEE. CDR3 nucleotide sequence: TGTGCCAGCAGTCGGATGGGACGGACAACTAGCGGAGTCCAAGAGACCCAGTACTTC. Amino acids: CASSRMGRTTSGVQETQYF.

Here the CDR3 reads CASMGQGITPQHF. For the CDR3, the DNA is TGTGCCAGTATGGGTCAGGGGATCACACCCCAGCATTTT. This sequence joins TRBV19 and TRBJ1-5; D might be TRBD1 (6 bases). There are 13 residues in the CDR3. The V and J ends lost 7 bases and 10 bases respectively, with 17 bases between them. Looked up from germline, CDR1 is LNHDA and CDR2 is SQIVND (reference sequence).

The chain uses TRBV19 and TRBJ2-2, with TRBD2 as a possible D gene (5 bases). The germline gives CDR1 LNHDA, CDR2 SQIVND (reference sequence). The CDR3 contains 15 residues. V lost 3 bases and J 6 bases, leaving 14 bases between the germline ends. DNA for the CDR3: TGTGCCAGTAGTATCCGAGGGAATGCCGCCGGGGAGCTGTTTTTT. This gives the protein CASSIRGNAAGELFF.

The rearrangement links TRBV3-1 (or the pseudogene TRBV3-2) to TRBJ2-1; D is perhaps TRBD2 (7 bases). The CDR3 is made up of 14 amino acids. CDR1 is LGHDT, CDR2 YNNKEL, per germline (reference sequence). Trimming took off 0 bases at V and 7 bases at J, with 10 bases between the two ends. The DNA for the CDR3 is TGTGCCAGCAGCCAAGAAGGGGGGGAAAATGAGCAGTTCTTC. This encodes CASSQEGGENEQFF.

V and J are TRBV16 and TRBJ2-7; 13 bases are a match to TRBD2. The CDR3 extends over 20 amino acids. J gave up 0 bases and V 4 bases, and 15 bases lay outside the gene matches. Germline CDR1 and CDR2: KGHSY and FQNENV. The CDR3 loop reads CASSRTPGAGLAGPSYEQYF. The CDR3 DNA is TGTGCCAGCAGCCGCACACCAGGAGCGGGACTAGCGGGACCCTCCTACGAGCAGTACTTC.

Only a few counts were recorded for this clone. The V gene is TRBV25-1, the J gene TRBJ2-4; D possibly corresponds to TRBD2 (7 bases). Per the germline V gene, CDR1 is MGHDK and CDR2 is SYGVNS. Trimming removed 6 bases from V and 2 bases from J, with 14 bases in between. This CDR3 is built from 15 residues. CDR3 residues: CASSLGGAPKNIQYF. In DNA form, the CDR3 reads TGTGCCAGCAGCTTGGGGGGGGCCCCCAAAAACATTCAGTACTTC.

The chain combines TRBV4-2 with TRBJ2-5, with a weak D call TRBD2 (5 bases). V was trimmed by 4 bases and J by 1 base, leaving 7 bases between them. This CDR3 contains 13 residues. CDR1 and CDR2 from the germline V gene are LGHNA and YNFKEQ. The CDR3 here is CASSPAVQETQYF. In DNA, the CDR3 is TGTGCCAGCAGCCCAGCGGTCCAAGAGACCCAGTACTTC.

The chain carries TRBV11-2 and TRBJ1-2; the D gene is possibly TRBD1 (6 bases). CDR3 length: 14 residues. CDR1 and CDR2 (germline): SGHAT, FQNNGV. The V end lost 5 bases, the J end lost 2 bases, and 12 bases lay between the germline ends. The CDR3 DNA sequence: TGTGCCAGCAGCCCACAGGGCTCGAACTATGGCTACACCTTC. It codes for CASSPQGSNYGYTF.

This clone appeared a few times. The chain is built from TRBV7-9 and TRBJ1-3; D gene unclear. Germline values: CDR1 SEHNR, CDR2 FQNEAQ (reference sequence). Deletions cut 0 bases from V and 4 bases from J, with 10 bases between. The CDR3 is made up of 15 amino acids. CDR3 in DNA: TGTGCCAGCAGCTTAGCATCAGTATCCGGAAACACCATATATTTT. It specifies CASSLASVSGNTIYF.

The J gene is TRBJ2-1, the V gene TRBV7-2; 9 bases agree with TRBD2. Germline V CDR1 and CDR2: SGHTA, FQGNSA. The length of the CDR3 is 15 residues. The J segment lost 5 bases and the V segment lost 1 base, leaving 3 bases of the junction unmatched. The CDR3 sequence is CASSLGLAGHNEQFF. CDR3 DNA: TGTGCCAGCAGCTTAGGGCTAGCGGGACACAATGAGCAGTTCTTC.

V is TRBV6-5 and J is TRBJ1-5, with unresolved D. This CDR3 has 15 amino acids. Trimming cost V 5 bases and J 4 bases, with 15 bases left between them. Germline V gene sequence: CDR1 MNHEY, CDR2 SVGAGI. Here the CDR3 reads CASSPRNSQNQPQHF. The CDR3 bases are TGTGCCAGCAGTCCTCGGAACAGTCAAAATCAGCCCCAGCATTTT.

The chain is built from TRBV7-2 and TRBJ2-7; 10 bases match TRBD1. V lost 5 bases and J lost 3; bases outside the gene matches: 13. Germline V gives CDR1 SGHTA, CDR2 FQGNSA. This CDR3 has 17 amino acids. CDR3 bases: TGTGCCAGCAGCCTGGACAGGGGGGGCCGGTGGGGCTACGAGCAGTACTTC. This sequence encodes CASSLDRGGRWGYEQYF.

V is TRBV7-9 and J is TRBJ1-4; D unclear. CDR1 and CDR2 (germline): SEHNR, FQNEAQ (reference sequence). Trimming stripped 3 bases from V and 6 bases from J, with 17 bases between. This CDR3 is 16 amino acids long. CDR3 region: CASSFPKGLIDEKLFF. The CDR3 nucleotides are TGTGCCAGCAGCTTCCCCAAAGGACTCATTGATGAAAAACTGTTTTTT.

This clone was picked up a small number of times. The chain combines TRBV28 with TRBJ1-6; no clear D gene. CDR3 size: 16 residues. CDR1 and CDR2 (germline): MDHEN, SYDVKM. The V and J ends lost 2 bases and 15 bases respectively, with 23 bases between them. This CDR3 reads CASSLAGMGIIVDLHF. The CDR3 DNA follows: TGTGCCAGCAGTTTAGCGGGCATGGGGATAATCGTGGACCTCCACTTT. Full variable domain (outside the CDR3, taken from reference TRBV28 and TRBJ1-6): DVKVTQSSRYLVKRTGEKVFLECVQDMDHENMFWYRQDPGLGLRLIYFSYDVKMKEKGDIPEGYSVSREKKERFSLILESASTNQTSMYLCASSLAGMGIIVDLHFGNGTRLTVT.

V usage is TRBV6-5 and J usage is TRBJ1-2; D call uncertain. Per the germline V gene, CDR1 is MNHEY and CDR2 is SVGAGI. The CDR3 is made up of 14 amino acids. V lost 2 bases, J lost 0 bases, and 7 bases lay in between. The CDR3 here is CASSYDSTNYGYTF. In DNA form, the CDR3 reads TGTGCCAGCAGTTACGACTCAACTAACTATGGCTACACCTTC.

The rearrangement uses TRBV4-1 and TRBJ1-4, with D possibly being TRBD1 (6 bases). The CDR3 is 18 residues long. Trimming shortened V by 1 base and J by 0 bases, and 15 bases separated the two germline ends. CDR1 MGHRA and CDR2 YSYEKL come from the germline V gene. The CDR3 spells CASSQGLVQGATNEKLFF. The CDR3, as DNA: TGCGCCAGCAGCCAAGGATTAGTACAGGGCGCAACTAATGAAAAACTGTTTTTT.

The chain employs TRBV7-8 and TRBJ1-4; D gene uncertain. The CDR3 consists of 14 residues. V was clipped by 0 bases and J by 11 bases, with 13 bases between them. In germline, CDR1 is SGHVS, CDR2 FQNEAQ. CDR3 bases: TGTGCCAGCAGCTTAGCTAGCCGGCGAGGGAAACTGTTTTTT. This translates into CASSLASRRGKLFF.

The chain joins TRBV28 to TRBJ2-3; 9 nucleotides line up with TRBD1. The V segment lost 6 bases and the J segment 0 bases; nucleotides outside the gene matches: 7. Germline V gives CDR1 MDHEN, CDR2 SYDVKM. This CDR3 contains 16 residues. As DNA, the CDR3 is TGTGCCAGCAGCCCAACAGGGGGCGGCAGCACAGATACGCAGTATTTT. It yields the protein CASSPTGGGSTDTQYF.

Points on this clone: Other DNA sequences in the same sample also yield this CDR3. This chain connects TRBV24-1 to TRBJ2-3, with 12 bases lining up with TRBD2. CDR1 and CDR2 from the germline V gene are KGHDR and SFDVKD. V was pared by 3 bases and J by 6 bases, with 6 bases of the junction left unmatched. The CDR3 is 16 amino acids. CDR3 in amino acids: CATSDPTSGGPDTQYF. In nucleotides, the CDR3 is TGTGCCACCAGTGATCCTACTAGCGGGGGGCCGGATACGCAGTATTTT.

This chain joins TRBV6-5 and TRBJ1-4; 9 positions match TRBD1. The CDR3 has 15 residues. Germline-derived CDR1 and CDR2 are MNHEY and SVGAGI. V lost 5 bases, J lost 2 bases, and 3 bases stayed unmatched. The DNA for the CDR3 is TGTGCCAGCAGTCCACAGGGGGCGACTAATGAAAAACTGTTTTTT. Its translation: CASSPQGATNEKLFF.

Only one count was recorded for this clone. The chain has TRBV4-3 and TRBJ2-1; the match to TRBD1 covers 9 bases. This CDR3 spans 15 amino acids. CDR1 is LGHNA, CDR2 YSLEER, per germline. J lost 5 bases, V lost 1 base, and 3 bases had no gene match. Here the CDR3 DNA reads TGCGCCAGCAGCCAAGTGACAGGGGGAAACAATGAGCAGTTCTTC. Translating gives CASSQVTGGNNEQFF.

This rearrangement joins TRBV2 to TRBJ2-7, with D hard to call. Germline V gene data show CDR1 as SNHLY and CDR2 as FYNNEI. CDR3 length equals 14 residues. V was trimmed by 3 bases and J by 4 bases, leaving 13 bases between them. DNA for the CDR3: TGTGCCAGCAGTGATACCGGGTTTCTATACGAGCAGTACTTC. Translated: CASSDTGFLYEQYF.

The rearrangement joins TRBV3-1 (or the pseudogene TRBV3-2) to TRBJ1-6; D unclear. Germline assignment: CDR1 LGHDT and CDR2 YNNKEL (reference sequence). CDR3 length: 15 residues. Trimming cost V 0 bases and J 9 bases, with 12 bases left between them. The DNA of the CDR3 is TGTGCCAGCAGCCAAGATCTGGTAGCGAGTTCACCCCTCCACTTT. Encoded protein: CASSQDLVASSPLHF.

This rearrangement joins TRBV5-4 to TRBJ1-2, with a weak D call TRBD1 (5 bases). Trimming stripped 3 bases from V and 0 bases from J, with 9 bases between. The germline V gene has CDR1 SGHNT and CDR2 YYREEE (reference sequence). CDR3 length: 14 amino acids. The CDR3 region is CASSSGKPNYGYTF. In nucleotides, the CDR3 is TGTGCCAGCAGCTCAGGGAAACCTAACTATGGCTACACCTTC.

V usage is TRBV9 and J usage is TRBJ2-5; TRBD2 agrees at 10 bases. CDR3 size: 16 residues. V lost 2 bases and J lost 2; bases outside the gene matches: 6. Germline values: CDR1 SGDLS, CDR2 YYNGEE. The CDR3 loop reads CASSVRASGGQETQYF. CDR3 nucleotides: TGTGCCAGCAGCGTCAGGGCTAGCGGGGGACAAGAGACCCAGTACTTC.

The chain employs TRBV3-1 (or the pseudogene TRBV3-2) and TRBJ2-7, with TRBD2 as a possible D gene (5 bases). Trimming left V 4 bases short and J 5 bases short, with 15 bases between. Germline V CDR1 and CDR2: LGHDT, YNNKEL (reference sequence). This CDR3 region has 14 residues. The CDR3, as DNA: TGTGCCAGCAGCCCGAGGAGGAGTGCGGACGAGCAGTACTTC. The encoded protein is CASSPRRSADEQYF.

The genes are TRBV18 and TRBJ1-1; D unresolved. V was cut by 3 bases and J by 0 bases, with 14 bases left in between. This CDR3 has 16 residues. Germline CDR1 reads KGHSH; CDR2 reads LQKENI. In DNA form, the CDR3 reads TGTGCCAGCTCACCCGACACCGACCTTCTGAACACTGAAGCTTTCTTT. Amino acids: CASSPDTDLLNTEAFF.